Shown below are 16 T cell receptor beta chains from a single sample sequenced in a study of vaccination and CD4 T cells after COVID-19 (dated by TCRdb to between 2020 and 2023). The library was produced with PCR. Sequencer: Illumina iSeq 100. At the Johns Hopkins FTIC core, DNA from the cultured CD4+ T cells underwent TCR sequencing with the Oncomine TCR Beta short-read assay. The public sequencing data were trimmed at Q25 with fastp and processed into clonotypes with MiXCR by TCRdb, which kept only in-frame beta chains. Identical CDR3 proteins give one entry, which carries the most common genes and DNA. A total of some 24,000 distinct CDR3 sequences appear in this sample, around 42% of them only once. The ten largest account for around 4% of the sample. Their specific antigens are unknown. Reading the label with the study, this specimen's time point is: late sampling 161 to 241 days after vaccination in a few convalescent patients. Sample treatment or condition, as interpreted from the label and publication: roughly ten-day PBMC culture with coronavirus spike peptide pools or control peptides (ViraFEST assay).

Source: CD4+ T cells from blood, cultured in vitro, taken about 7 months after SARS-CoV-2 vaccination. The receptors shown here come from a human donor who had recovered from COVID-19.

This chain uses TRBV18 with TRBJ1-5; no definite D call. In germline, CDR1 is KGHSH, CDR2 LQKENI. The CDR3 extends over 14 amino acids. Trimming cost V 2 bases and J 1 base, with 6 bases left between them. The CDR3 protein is CASSPGESNQPQHF. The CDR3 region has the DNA TGTGCCAGCTCACCAGGGGAGAGCAATCAGCCCCAGCATTTT.

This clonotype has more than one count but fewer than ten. Here the CDR3 DNA reads TGTGCCACCAGTGAGCCTGGAGCGGGAAAGGAGACCCAGTACTTC. Residues: CATSEPGAGKETQYF. This chain links TRBV24-1 with TRBJ2-5; TRBD2 matches at 7 bases. Per germline, CDR1 KGHDR and CDR2 SFDVKD. The V and J ends lost 4 bases and 5 bases, in that order; junction bases with no gene match: 9. CDR3 length: 15 amino acids.

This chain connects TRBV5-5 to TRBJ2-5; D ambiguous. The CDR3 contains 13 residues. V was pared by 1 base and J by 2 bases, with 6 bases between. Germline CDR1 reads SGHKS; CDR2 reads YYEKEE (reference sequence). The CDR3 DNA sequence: TGTGCCAGCAGCTTGCTTTCTCAAGAGACCCAGTACTTC. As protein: CASSLLSQETQYF.

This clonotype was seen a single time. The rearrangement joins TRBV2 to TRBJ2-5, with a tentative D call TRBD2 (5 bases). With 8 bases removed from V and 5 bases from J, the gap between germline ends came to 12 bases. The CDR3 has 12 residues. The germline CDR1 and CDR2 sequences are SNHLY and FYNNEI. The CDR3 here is CASAEGWETQYF. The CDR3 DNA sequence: TGTGCCAGCGCAGAGGGCTGGGAGACCCAGTACTTC.

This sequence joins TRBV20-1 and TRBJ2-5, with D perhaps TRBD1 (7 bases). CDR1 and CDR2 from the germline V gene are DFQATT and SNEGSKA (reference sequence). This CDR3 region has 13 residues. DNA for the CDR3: TGCACGTGGTTGGAGGGGGCGATGGAGACCCAGTACTTC. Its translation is CTWLEGAMETQYF.

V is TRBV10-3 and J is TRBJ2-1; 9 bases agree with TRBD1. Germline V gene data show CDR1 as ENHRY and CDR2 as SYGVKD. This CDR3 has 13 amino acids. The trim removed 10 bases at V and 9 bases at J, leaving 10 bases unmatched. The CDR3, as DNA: TGTGCCAAAAGCCCGGGACAGGGTAGTGAGCAGTTCTTC. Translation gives CAKSPGQGSEQFF.

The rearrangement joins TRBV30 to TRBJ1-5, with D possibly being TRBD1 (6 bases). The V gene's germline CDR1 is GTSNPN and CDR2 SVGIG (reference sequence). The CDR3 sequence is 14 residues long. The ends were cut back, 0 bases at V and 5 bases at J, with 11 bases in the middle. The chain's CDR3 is CAWSVWTVDQPQHF. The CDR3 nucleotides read TGTGCCTGGAGTGTATGGACAGTCGATCAGCCCCAGCATTTT.

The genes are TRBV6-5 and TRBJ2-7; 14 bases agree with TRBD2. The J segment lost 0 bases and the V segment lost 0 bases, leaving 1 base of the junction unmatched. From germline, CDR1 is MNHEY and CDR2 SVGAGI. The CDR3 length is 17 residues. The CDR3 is CASSYSGLAGDSYEQYF. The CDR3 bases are TGTGCCAGCAGTTACTCGGGACTAGCGGGAGACTCCTACGAGCAGTACTTC.

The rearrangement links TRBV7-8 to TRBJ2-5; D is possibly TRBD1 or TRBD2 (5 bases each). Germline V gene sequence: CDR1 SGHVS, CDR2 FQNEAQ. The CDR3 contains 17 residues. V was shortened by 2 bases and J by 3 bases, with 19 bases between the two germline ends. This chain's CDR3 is CASSLNPAGFGEETQYF. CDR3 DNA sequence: TGTGCCAGCAGCTTAAACCCAGCAGGGTTCGGGGAAGAGACCCAGTACTTC.

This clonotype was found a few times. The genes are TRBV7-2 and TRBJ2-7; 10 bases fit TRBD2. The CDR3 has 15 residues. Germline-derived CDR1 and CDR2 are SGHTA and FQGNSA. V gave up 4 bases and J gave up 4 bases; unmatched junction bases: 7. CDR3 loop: CASSSTSGPQYEQYF. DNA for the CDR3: TGTGCCAGCAGCTCGACTAGCGGGCCTCAATACGAGCAGTACTTC.

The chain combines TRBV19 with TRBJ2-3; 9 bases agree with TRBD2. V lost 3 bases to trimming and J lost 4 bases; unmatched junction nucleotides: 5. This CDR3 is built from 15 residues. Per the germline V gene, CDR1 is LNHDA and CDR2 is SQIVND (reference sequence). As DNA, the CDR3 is TGTGCCAGTAGTATGCGGGAGGGCCTGTCAGATACGCAGTATTTT. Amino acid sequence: CASSMREGLSDTQYF.

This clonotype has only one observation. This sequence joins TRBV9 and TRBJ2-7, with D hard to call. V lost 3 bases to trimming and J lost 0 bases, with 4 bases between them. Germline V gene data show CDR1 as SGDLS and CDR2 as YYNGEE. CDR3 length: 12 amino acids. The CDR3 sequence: CASSGSSYEQYF. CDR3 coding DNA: TGTGCCAGCAGCGGAAGCTCCTACGAGCAGTACTTC.

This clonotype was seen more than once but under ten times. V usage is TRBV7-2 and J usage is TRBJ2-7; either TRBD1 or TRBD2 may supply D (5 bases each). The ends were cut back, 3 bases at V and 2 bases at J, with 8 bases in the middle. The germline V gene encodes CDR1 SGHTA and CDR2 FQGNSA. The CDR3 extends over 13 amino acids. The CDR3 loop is CASSFGTAYEQYF. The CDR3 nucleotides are TGTGCCAGCAGCTTCGGGACCGCCTACGAGCAGTACTTC.

CDR3 nucleotide sequence: TGCAGTGCTACACTAGCGGGAGAGACCCAGTACTTC. Amino acid sequence: CSATLAGETQYF. The rearrangement uses TRBV20-1 and TRBJ2-5; 9 nucleotides match TRBD2. The CDR3 runs 12 residues. The germline V gene has CDR1 DFQATT and CDR2 SNEGSKA (reference sequence). The J segment lost 4 bases and the V segment lost 4 bases, leaving 1 base of the junction unmatched.

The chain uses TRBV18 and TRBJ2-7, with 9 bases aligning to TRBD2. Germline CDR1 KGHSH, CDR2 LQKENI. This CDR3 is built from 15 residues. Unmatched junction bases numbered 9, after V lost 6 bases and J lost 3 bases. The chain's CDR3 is CASSPQGLASYEQYF. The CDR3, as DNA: TGTGCCAGCTCTCCTCAGGGACTAGCTAGCTACGAGCAGTACTTC. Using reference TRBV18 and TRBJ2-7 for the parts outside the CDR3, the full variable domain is NAGVMQNPRHLVRRRGQEARLRCSPMKGHSHVYWYRQLPEEGLKFMVYLQKENIIDESGMPKERFSAEFPKEGPSILRIQQVVRGDSAAYFCASSPQGLASYEQYFGPGTRLTVT.

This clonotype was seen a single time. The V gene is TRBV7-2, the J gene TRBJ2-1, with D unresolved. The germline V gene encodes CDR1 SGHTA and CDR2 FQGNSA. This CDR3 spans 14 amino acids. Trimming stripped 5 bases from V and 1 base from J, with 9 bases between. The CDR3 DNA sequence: TGTGCCAGCAGCCCAGAGGTTTCCTACAATGAGCAGTTCTTC. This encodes CASSPEVSYNEQFF.